This T cell receptor (beta chain) was profiled in a study of blood T cell repertoires in COVID-19. Measured with immunoSEQ multiplex PCR; TCRdb has only the in-frame clones, and not every one. The repertoire holds some 73,000 clones, with about 85% as singletons. CDR3 length: 13 residues. The V gene end was trimmed by 6 bases and the J gene end by 5 bases; junction bases not matched to a gene: 3. From germline, CDR1 is SGHAT and CDR2 FQNNGV. Sequencing was done on a sample of peripheral blood. This chain connects TRBV11-2 to TRBJ2-2; 7 bases map to TRBD1. The TCR was taken from a woman of 80 years or more with active or convalescent COVID-19. The CDR3 nucleotides are TGTGCCAGCAGGGCGACAGGGACCGGGGAGCTGTTTTTT. Its protein product is CASRATGTGELFF.